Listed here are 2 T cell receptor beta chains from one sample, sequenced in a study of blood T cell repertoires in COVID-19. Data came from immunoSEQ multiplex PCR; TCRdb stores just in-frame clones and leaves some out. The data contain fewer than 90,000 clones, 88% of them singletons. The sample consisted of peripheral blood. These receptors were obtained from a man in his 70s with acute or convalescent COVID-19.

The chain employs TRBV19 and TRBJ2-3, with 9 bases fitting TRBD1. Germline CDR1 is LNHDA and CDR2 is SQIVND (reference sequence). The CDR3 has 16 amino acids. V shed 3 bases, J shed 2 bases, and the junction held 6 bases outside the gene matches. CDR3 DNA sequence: TGTGCCAGTAGTATCCCGGGACAGGGTCCCACAGATACGCAGTATTTT. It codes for CASSIPGQGPTDTQYF. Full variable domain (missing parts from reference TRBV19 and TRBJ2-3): DGGITQSPKYLFRKEGQNVTLSCEQNLNHDAMYWYRQDPGQGLRLIYYSQIVNDFQKGDIAEGYSVSREKKESFPLTVTSAQKNPTAFYLCASSIPGQGPTDTQYFGPGTRLTVL.

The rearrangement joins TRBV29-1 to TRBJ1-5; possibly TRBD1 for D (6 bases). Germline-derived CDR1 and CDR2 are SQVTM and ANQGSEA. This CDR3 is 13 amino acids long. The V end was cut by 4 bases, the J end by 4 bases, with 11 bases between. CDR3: CSVGAGVNQPQHF. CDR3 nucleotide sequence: TGCAGCGTTGGGGCAGGGGTAAATCAGCCCCAGCATTTT.